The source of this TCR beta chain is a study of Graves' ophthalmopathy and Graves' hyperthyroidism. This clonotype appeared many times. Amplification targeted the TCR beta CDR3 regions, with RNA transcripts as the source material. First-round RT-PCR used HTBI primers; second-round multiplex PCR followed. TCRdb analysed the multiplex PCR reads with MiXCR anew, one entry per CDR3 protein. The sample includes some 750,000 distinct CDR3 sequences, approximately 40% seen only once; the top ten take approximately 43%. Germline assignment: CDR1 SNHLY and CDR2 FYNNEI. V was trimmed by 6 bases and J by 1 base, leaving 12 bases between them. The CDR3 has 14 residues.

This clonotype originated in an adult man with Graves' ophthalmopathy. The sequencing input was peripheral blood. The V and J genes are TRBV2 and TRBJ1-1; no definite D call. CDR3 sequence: CASRVTPKNTEAFF. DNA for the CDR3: TGTGCCAGCAGGGTGACACCAAAGAACACTGAAGCTTTCTTT.